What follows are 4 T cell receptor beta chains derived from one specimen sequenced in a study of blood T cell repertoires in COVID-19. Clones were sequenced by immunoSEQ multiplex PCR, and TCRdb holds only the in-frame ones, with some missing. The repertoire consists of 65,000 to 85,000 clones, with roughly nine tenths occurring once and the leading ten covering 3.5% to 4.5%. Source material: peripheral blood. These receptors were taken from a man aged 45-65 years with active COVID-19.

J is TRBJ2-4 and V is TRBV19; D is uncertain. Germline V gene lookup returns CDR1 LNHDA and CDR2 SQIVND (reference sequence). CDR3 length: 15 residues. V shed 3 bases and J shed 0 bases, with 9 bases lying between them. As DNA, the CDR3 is TGTGCCAGTAGTATCCCAGATATAGCCAAAAACATTCAGTACTTC. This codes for CASSIPDIAKNIQYF.

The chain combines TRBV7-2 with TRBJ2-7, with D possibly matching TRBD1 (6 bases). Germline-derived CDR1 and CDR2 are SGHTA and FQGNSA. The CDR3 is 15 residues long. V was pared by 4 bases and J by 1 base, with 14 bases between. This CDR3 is CASSSIKTGSYEQYF. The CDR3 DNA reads TGTGCCAGCAGCTCGATAAAGACAGGATCCTACGAGCAGTACTTC. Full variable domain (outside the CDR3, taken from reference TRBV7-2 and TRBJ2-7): GAGVSQSPSNKVTEKGKDVELRCDPISGHTALYWYRQSLGQGLEFLIYFQGNSAPDKSGLPSDRFSAERTGGSVSTLTIQRTQQEDSAVYLCASSSIKTGSYEQYFGPGTRLTVT.

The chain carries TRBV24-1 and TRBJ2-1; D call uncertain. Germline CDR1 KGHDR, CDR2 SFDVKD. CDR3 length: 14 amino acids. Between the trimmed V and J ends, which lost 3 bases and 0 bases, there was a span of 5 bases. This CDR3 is CATSDRYSYNEQFF. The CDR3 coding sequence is TGTGCCACCAGTGATCGGTACTCCTACAATGAGCAGTTCTTC.

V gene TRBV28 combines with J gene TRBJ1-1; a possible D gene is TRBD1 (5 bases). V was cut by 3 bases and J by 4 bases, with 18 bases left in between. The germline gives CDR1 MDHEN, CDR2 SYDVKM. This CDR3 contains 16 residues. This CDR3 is CASSFMRGGRFTEAFF. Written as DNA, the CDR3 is TGTGCCAGCAGTTTCATGCGGGGGGGGAGATTCACTGAAGCTTTCTTT.